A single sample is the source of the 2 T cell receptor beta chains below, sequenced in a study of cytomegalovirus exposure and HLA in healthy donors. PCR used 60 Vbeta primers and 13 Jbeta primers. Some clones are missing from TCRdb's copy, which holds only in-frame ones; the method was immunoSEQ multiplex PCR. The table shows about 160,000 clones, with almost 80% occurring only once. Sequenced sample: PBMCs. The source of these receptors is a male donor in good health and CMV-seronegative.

CDR3 sequence reads: CASSLTPAPSGANVLTF. The CDR3 DNA sequence: TGCGCCAGCAGCCTGACACCGGCACCCTCTGGGGCCAACGTCCTGACTTTC. This chain links TRBV5-1 with TRBJ2-6; D gene unclear. CDR1 is SGHRS and CDR2 is YFSETQ in the germline V gene. This CDR3 contains 17 residues. The V gene lost 4 bases and the J gene lost 0 bases, with 14 bases spanning the gap.

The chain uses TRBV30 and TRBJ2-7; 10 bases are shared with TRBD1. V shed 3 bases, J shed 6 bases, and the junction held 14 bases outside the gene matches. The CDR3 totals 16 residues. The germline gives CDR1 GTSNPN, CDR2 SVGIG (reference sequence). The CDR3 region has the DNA TGTGCCTGGAGGGGACAGGGGACTTCGGCGGGAGTCGAGCAGTACTTC. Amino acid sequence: CAWRGQGTSAGVEQYF.